This TCR beta chain was identified during a study of CD8 T cells in ankylosing spondylitis. Study-wide results and caveats: Earlier studies detected some motif variants in reactive arthritis synovial fluid and blood. As reported, disease-linked clones showed significant enrichment in matched ankylosing spondylitis synovial fluid. A motif of fewer than ten highly homologous TCR beta variants was seen as apparently characteristic of ankylosing spondylitis blood.

The sample holds a few counts of this clonotype. Its target is unknown. In germline, CDR1 is ENHRY, CDR2 SYGVKD. V shed 4 bases and J 2 bases; nucleotides not matched to a gene: 1. The CDR3 length is 15 residues. Quantitative 5'-RACE with molecular barcodes was used to make the TCR beta libraries. One entry per CDR3 protein results from TCRdb running MiXCR on the 5' RACE reads. Here the sample spans 250,000 to 300,000 distinct CDR3 sequences, 20% being singletons. The chain combines TRBV10-3 with TRBJ2-3, with TRBD2 matching over 12 bases. Material: blood, either unsorted or a sorted T cell fraction (not recorded which). This clonotype was sampled from a male donor with ankylosing spondylitis or in good health (not recorded which). CDR3 in DNA: TGTGCCATCAGTGGACTAGCGGGGGTCACAGATACGCAGTATTTT. Translated, it gives CAISGLAGVTDTQYF.